This T cell receptor (beta chain) was recorded in a study of PD-1 and CTLA-4 blockade in melanoma. The method was immunoSEQ multiplex PCR; TCRdb's version includes in-frame clones alone and lacks a portion of them. The sample contains over 25,000 clones, less than 90% of which appear only once. The CDR3 extends over 14 amino acids. V was clipped by 5 bases and J by 4 bases, with 12 bases between them. Germline V lookup: CDR1 SGHNT, CDR2 YENEEA. This TCR was sampled from a human donor with melanoma. The input for sequencing was CD8+ T cells from peripheral blood, taken before anti-PD-1 treatment. The gene calls are TRBV11-3 and TRBJ2-1; weak D call: TRBD2 (7 bases). CDR3 amino acids: CASSERGGYNEQFF. DNA for the CDR3: TGTGCCAGCAGCGAGAGGGGGGGTTACAATGAGCAGTTCTTC. Variable domain in full (rest from reference TRBV11-3 and TRBJ2-1): EAGVVQSPRYKIIEKKQPVAFWCNPISGHNTLYWYLQNLGQGPELLIRYENEEAVDDSQLPKDRFSAERLKGVDSTLKIQPAELGDSAVYLCASSERGGYNEQFFGPGTRLTVL.